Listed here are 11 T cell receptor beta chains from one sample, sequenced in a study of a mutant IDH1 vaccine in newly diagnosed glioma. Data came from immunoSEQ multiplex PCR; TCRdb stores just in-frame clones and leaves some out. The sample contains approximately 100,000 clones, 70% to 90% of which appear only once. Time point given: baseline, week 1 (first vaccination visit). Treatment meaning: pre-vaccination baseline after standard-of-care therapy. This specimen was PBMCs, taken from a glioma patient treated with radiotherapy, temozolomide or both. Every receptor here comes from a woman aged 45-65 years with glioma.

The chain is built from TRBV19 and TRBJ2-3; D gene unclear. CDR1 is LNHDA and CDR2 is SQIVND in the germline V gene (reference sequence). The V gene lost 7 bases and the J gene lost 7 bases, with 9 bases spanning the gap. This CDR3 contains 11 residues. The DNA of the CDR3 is TGTGCCAGTACCACTGGTCATACGCAGTATTTT. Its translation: CASTTGHTQYF.

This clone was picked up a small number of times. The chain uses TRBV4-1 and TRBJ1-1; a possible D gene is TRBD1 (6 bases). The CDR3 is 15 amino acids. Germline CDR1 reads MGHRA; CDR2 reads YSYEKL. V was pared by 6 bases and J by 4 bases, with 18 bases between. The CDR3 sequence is CASSPTPGAGTEAFF. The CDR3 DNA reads TGCGCCAGCAGTCCTACCCCAGGGGCAGGCACTGAAGCTTTCTTT.

The CDR3 coding sequence is TGTGCCACGGGGACAGCTAAGAACACTGAAGCTTTCTTT. Translation: CATGTAKNTEAFF. The chain has TRBV10-3 and TRBJ1-1; 7 positions match TRBD1. CDR3 length equals 13 residues. The junction had 6 bases not matched to a gene; V was cut back by 10 bases and J by 1 base. Germline CDR1 is ENHRY and CDR2 is SYGVKD.

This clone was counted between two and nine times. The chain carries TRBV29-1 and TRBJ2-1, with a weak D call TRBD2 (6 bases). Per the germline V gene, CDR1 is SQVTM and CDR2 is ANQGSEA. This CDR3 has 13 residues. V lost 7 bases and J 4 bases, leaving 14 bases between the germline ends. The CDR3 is CSGSRDRYNEQFF. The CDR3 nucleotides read TGCAGCGGGTCGCGGGATCGGTACAATGAGCAGTTCTTC.

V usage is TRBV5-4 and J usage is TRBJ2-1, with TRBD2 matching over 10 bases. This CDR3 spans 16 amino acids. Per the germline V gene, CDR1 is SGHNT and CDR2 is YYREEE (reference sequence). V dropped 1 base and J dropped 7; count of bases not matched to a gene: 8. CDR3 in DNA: TGTGCCAGCAGCTTGAGACTAGCGGGCGTACCTAATGAGCAGTTCTTC. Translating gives CASSLRLAGVPNEQFF.

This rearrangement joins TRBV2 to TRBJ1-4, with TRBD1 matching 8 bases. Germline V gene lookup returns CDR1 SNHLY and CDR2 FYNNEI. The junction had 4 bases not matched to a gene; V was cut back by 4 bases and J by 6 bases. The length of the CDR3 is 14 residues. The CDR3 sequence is CASSGNRGDEKLFF. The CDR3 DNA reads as TGTGCCAGCAGTGGAAACAGGGGGGATGAAAAACTGTTTTTT.

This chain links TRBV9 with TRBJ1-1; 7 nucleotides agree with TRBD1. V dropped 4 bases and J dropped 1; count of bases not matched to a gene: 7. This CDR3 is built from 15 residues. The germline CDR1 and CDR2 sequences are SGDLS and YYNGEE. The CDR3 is CASSIHRGGNTEAFF. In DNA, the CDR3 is TGTGCCAGCAGCATCCACAGGGGAGGGAACACTGAAGCTTTCTTT.

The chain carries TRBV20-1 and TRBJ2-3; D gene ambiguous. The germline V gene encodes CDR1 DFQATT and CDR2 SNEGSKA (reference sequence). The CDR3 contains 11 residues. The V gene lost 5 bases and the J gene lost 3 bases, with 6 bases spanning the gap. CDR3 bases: TGCAGTGCTTTTTCTACAGATACGCAGTATTTT. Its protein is CSAFSTDTQYF.

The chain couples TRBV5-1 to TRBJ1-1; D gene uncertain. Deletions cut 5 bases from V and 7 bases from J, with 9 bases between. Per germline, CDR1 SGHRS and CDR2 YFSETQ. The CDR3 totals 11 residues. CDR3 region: CASRGGYEAFF. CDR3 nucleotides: TGCGCCAGCAGGGGCGGCTATGAAGCTTTCTTT.

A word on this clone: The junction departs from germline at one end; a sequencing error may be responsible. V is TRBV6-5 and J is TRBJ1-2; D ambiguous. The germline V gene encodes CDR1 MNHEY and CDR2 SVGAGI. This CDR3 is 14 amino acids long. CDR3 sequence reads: CAISFPKGVGGYTF. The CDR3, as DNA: TGTGCCATCAGTTTCCCCAAGGGAGTAGGCGGCTACACCTTC.

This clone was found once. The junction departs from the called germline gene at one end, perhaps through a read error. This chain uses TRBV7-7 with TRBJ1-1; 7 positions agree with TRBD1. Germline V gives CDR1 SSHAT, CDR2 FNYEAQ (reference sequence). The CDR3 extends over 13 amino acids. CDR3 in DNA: TGTGCTAGCAGCTTGGACAGGACTACCGAAGCTTTCTTT. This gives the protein CASSLDRTTEAFF.